A single sample is the source of the 2 T cell receptor beta chains below, sequenced in a study of T cells in tuberculosis (dated by TCRdb to the late 2010s). To prepare the library, the immunoSEQ multiplex PCR assay was applied. TCRdb provides this immuneACCESS table in a form limited to in-frame rearrangements. Some clones are lacking; in checked studies, under half of them reflect an unresolved V gene, and why the rest are absent is not known. This sample is represented by about 29,000 clones; around 90% of them were singletons. Jointly, the top ten make up under 8% of the sample. Sequencing was carried out using PBMCs. These receptor sequences come from a donor between 10 and 29 years old with latent tuberculosis or without tuberculosis infection.

The V call is TRBV28, the J call TRBJ2-3; 13 bases agree with TRBD2. Trimming removed 3 bases from V and 1 base from J; junction bases left unmatched: 13. Germline V gene lookup returns CDR1 MDHEN and CDR2 SYDVKM. The CDR3 length is 20 residues. CDR3 protein: CASSFSPATGTSGGTDTQYF. The CDR3 region has the DNA TGTGCCAGCAGTTTTTCCCCGGCTACCGGGACTAGCGGGGGCACAGATACGCAGTATTTT.

This chain links TRBV4-1 with TRBJ1-4, with D perhaps matching TRBD1 (6 bases). CDR1 and CDR2 (germline): MGHRA, YSYEKL. The CDR3 runs to 18 residues. The V gene lost 1 base and the J gene lost 4 bases, with 19 bases spanning the gap. CDR3 sequence reads: CASSQAPYKGGINEKLFF. In nucleotides, the CDR3 is TGCGCCAGCAGCCAAGCTCCTTACAAGGGGGGGATTAATGAAAAACTGTTTTTT.